This T cell receptor (beta chain) appears in the sequencing data of a study of cytomegalovirus exposure and HLA in healthy donors (dated by TCRdb to about 2017). Background for the entire study: According to a later analysis, one platform produced both the roughly 130 validation repertoires and the roughly 650 repertoires of the first cohort. The study combined high-throughput TCR immunosequencing, statistical association of individual TCRs with disease status, and machine learning to predict cytomegalovirus infection status. In addition to the first cohort of 666 subjects, a separate validation cohort of 130 or so different subjects was used. The study aimed to test whether cataloging public T cell receptors could reveal signatures of past pathogen exposure.

The CDR3 measures 14 amino acids from cysteine to phenylalanine. Here the CDR3 DNA is all that survives: 42 bases in frame from base 1. The trim is 9 bases for V and 4 bases for J, with a gap of 15 bases between the germline ends. The germline V gene specifies MNHGY as CDR1 and SAAAGT as CDR2. The receptor library was made with the immunoSEQ multiplex PCR assay. The source study handled its data this way. A statistical classification framework was built to diagnose cytomegalovirus status from the catalog of TCR beta chain sequences. TCRdb re-hosts the immuneACCESS table, in-frame sequences only. Its copies lack some clones; in the studies checked, an unresolved V gene accounts for under half of them, and the cause for the rest is not known. The DNA gave D and trimming, while V, J and clone size come from that table. This sample is represented by roughly 150,000 clones; approximately 88% of them were singletons. The top ten clonotypes cover roughly 10% of the sample.

Broader findings and caveats from the paper: Subsequent analysis determined that TCRs grouped into clusters in the first cohort also showed a tendency toward co-occurrence across the 90 to 150 validation repertoires, and approximately 94% of cluster scores exceeded 0. The classifier was reported to diagnose cytomegalovirus status with high specificity and sensitivity in both the original cohort and the validation cohort. The study listed 164 TCR beta chains as associated with cytomegalovirus. The authors suggested that the approach could potentially be generalized to other disease states and immunological phenotypes. In vitro tests confirmed that a few of the cytomegalovirus-associated TCR beta chains recognize cytomegalovirus antigens. While some public TCRs were present in many individuals, most TCR sequences turned up only very rarely across donors. A later analysis had no HLA typing for the validation cohort, so co-occurrence there was scored across all 120 or so repertoires.

Turning to this clone: What antigen it recognizes has not been identified. No much larger clonotype is one base removed from it; base qualities were not supplied.

Donors formed part of the validation cohort, which comprised over a hundred subjects and was distinct from the first cohort of several hundred subjects. The receptor was isolated from a man between 25 and 39 years old in good health and CMV-seropositive. The chain is assembled from TRBV6-8 and TRBJ2-2; TRBD2 is a weak D gene call, 5 bases matching. Sequencing was performed on PBMCs. For the CDR3, the sequence is CASLRGRATGELFF. The DNA sequence follows: TGTGCCAGTCTCCGGGGTAGGGCCACCGGGGAGCTGTTTTTT.